A single T cell receptor (beta chain) is shown here with its context. This sample's time point: before trial treatment. First-strand cDNA used TRAV- and TRBV-specific primers, covering alpha and beta chains. The PCR that amplified TCRs ran for around 20 cycles, relying on a constant-region primer and a V-primer adapter. Each CDR3 protein gets one entry after TCRdb re-called the reads with MiXCR. Of approximately 84,000 distinct CDR3 sequences in the sample, roughly 19% were seen once. The data derive from a study of low-dose radiotherapy and immunotherapy resistance in tumors. Germline lookup yields CDR1 MGHRA and CDR2 YSYEKL. This CDR3 spans 14 amino acids. Trimming at V came to 4 bases and at J to 10 bases, leaving 8 bases not matched to a gene.

The chain is built from TRBV4-1 and TRBJ1-3, with 9 positions matching TRBD1. This clonotype was obtained from a male donor with prostate cancer. The source was PBMCs, collected before treatment. Here the CDR3 DNA reads TGCGCCAGCAGCCTGATGGGACAGGGCTCGACCATATATTTT. Its protein is CASSLMGQGSTIYF.